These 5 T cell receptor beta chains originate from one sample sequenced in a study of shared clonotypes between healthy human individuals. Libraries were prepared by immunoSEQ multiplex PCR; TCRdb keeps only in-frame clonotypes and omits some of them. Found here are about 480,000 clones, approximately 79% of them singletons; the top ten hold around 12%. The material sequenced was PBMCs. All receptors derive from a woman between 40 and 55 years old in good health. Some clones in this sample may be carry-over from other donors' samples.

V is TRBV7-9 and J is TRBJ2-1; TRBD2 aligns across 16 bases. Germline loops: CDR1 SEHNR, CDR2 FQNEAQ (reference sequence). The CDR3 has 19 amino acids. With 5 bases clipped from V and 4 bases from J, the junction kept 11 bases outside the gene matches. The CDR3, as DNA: TGTGCCAGCAGCCAGGGACTAGCGGGAGGGAGAGGGACATACAATGAGCAGTTCTTC. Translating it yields CASSQGLAGGRGTYNEQFF.

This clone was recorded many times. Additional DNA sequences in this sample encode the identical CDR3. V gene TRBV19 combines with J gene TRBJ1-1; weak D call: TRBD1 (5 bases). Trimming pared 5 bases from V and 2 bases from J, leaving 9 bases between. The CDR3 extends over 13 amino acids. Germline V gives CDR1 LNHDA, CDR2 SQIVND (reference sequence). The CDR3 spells CASSSGLNTEAFF. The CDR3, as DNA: TGTGCCAGTAGTTCAGGGCTCAACACTGAAGCTTTCTTT.

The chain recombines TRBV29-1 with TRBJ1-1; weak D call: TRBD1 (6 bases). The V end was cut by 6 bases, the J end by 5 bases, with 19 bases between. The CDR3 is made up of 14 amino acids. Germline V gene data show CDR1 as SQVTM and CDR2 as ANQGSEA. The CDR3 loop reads CSVRGAIGATEAFF. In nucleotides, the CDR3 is TGCAGCGTCCGGGGGGCGATTGGAGCTACTGAAGCTTTCTTT. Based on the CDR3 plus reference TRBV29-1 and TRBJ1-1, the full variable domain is SAVISQKPSRDICQRGTSLTIQCQVDSQVTMMFWYRQQPGQSLTLIATANQGSEATYESGFVIDKFPISRPNLTFSTLTVSNMSPEDSSIYLCSVRGAIGATEAFFGQGTRLTVV.

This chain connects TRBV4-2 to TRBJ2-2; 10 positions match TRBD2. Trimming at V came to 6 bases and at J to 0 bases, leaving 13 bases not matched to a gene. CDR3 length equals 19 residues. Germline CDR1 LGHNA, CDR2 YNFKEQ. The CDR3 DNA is TGTGCCAGCAGGTTGTCCGGGACTAGCGCAATGGCGAACACCGGGGAGCTGTTTTTT. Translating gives CASRLSGTSAMANTGELFF.

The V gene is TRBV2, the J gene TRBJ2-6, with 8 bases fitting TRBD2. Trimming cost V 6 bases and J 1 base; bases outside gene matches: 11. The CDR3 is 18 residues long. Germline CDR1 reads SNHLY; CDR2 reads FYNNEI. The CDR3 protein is CASSPMSGSTSGANVLTF. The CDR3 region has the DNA TGTGCCAGCAGCCCTATGAGCGGGAGCACTTCTGGGGCCAACGTCCTGACTTTC.